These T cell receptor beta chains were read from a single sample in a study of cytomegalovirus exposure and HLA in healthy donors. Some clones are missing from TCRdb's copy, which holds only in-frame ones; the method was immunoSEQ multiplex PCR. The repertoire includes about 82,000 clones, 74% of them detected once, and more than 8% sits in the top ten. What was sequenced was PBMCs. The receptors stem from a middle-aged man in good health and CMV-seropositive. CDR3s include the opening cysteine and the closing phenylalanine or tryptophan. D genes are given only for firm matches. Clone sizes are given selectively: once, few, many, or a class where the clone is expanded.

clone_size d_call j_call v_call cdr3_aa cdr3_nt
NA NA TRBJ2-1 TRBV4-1 CASSQVYSSYNEQFF TGCGCCAGCAGCCAAGTTTACAGCTCCTACAATGAGCAGTTCTTC
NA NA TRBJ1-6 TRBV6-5 CASRRIQGAYSPLHF TGTGCCAGCAGGAGGATACAGGGTGCGTATTCACCCCTCCACTTT
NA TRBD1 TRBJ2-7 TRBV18 CASSRWTGGEGEQYF TGTGCCAGCTCACGATGGACAGGGGGGGAGGGAGAGCAGTACTTC
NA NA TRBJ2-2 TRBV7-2 CASSWGGATGELFF TGTGCCAGCAGCTGGGGCGGGGCCACCGGGGAGCTGTTTTTT
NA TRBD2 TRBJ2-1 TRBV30 CARGDPLGNEQFF TGTGCCCGGGGGGACCCCCTGGGGAATGAGCAGTTCTTC
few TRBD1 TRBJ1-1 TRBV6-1 CATTHHGQGQAEAFF TGTGCCACCACACACCATGGACAGGGGCAGGCTGAAGCTTTCTTT
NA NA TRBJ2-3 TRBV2 CASSPQTSPDTQYF TGTGCCAGCAGTCCTCAGACTTCTCCAGATACGCAGTATTTT
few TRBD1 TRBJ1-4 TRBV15 CATSSGTGTYPTNEKLFF TGTGCCACCAGCAGCGGGACAGGGACCTATCCCACTAATGAAAAACTGTTTTTT
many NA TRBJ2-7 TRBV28 CASSFLGREQYF TGTGCCAGCAGTTTTTTGGGGCGCGAGCAGTACTTC
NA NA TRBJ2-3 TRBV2 CASSEYRPSKDTQYF TGTGCCAGCAGTGAATATCGTCCTAGTAAGGATACGCAGTATTTT
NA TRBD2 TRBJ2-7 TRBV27 CASSLREGYEQYF TGTGCCAGCAGTTTACGGGAGGGCTACGAGCAGTACTTC
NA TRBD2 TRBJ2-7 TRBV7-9 CASSALAGGPGEQYF TGTGCCAGCAGCGCACTAGCGGGAGGGCCGGGCGAGCAGTACTTC
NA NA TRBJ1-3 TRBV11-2 CASSRARGTGNTIYF TGTGCCAGCAGCCGGGCGAGGGGGACTGGAAACACCATATATTTT
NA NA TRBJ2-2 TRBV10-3 CAISESSGLNTGELFF TGTGCCATCAGTGAGTCCTCGGGACTTAACACCGGGGAGCTGTTTTTT
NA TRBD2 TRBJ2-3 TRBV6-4 CASSDEAGGATDTQYF TGTGCCAGCAGTGATGAGGCCGGGGGGGCCACAGATACGCAGTATTTT
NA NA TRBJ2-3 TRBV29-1 CSGSWGVGTDTQYF TGCAGCGGGAGCTGGGGGGTTGGCACAGATACGCAGTATTTT
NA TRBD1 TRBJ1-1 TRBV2 CASRTGEGTNTEAFF TGTGCCAGCAGGACAGGGGAAGGGACGAACACTGAAGCTTTCTTT
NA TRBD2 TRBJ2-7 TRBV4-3 CASSLDLAGVSYEQYF TGCGCCAGCAGCCTTGATCTAGCGGGGGTGTCCTACGAGCAGTACTTC
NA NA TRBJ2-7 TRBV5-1 CASSADYEQYF TGCGCCAGCAGCGCAGACTACGAGCAGTACTTC
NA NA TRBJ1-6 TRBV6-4 CASSDSGSSPLHF TGTGCCAGCAGTGACTCGGGGAGTTCACCCCTCCACTTT
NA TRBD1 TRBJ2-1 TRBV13 CASSLVGQGGTEQFF TGTGCCAGCAGCTTAGTGGGACAGGGAGGAACTGAGCAGTTCTTC
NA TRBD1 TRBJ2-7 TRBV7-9 CASSSSRQGFEQYF TGTGCCAGCAGCTCCTCTCGACAGGGATTCGAGCAGTACTTC
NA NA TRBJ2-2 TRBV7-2 CASLGGPNTGELFF TGTGCCAGCCTGGGGGGACCGAACACCGGGGAGCTGTTTTTT